Following are 25 T cell receptor beta chains from one sample sequenced in a study of CD4 T cells in relation to SARS-CoV-2 and coronaviruses. Sequenced by immunoSEQ multiplex PCR; TCRdb stores in-frame clones only, minus some. The table records about 28,000 clones, 74% of them present only once. These receptors lack a known antigen. Before the COVID-19 pandemic, during about 2010-2018, CD4+ T cells were taken from unexposed donors. CD4+ T cells were isolated from the cells after around 9 days of culture. The specimen was CD4+ T cells from PBMCs, cultured in vitro. These receptors all stem from a human donor in good health.

This rearrangement joins TRBV25-1 to TRBJ2-6; weak D call: TRBD2 (5 bases). Germline V lookup: CDR1 MGHDK, CDR2 SYGVNS. The CDR3 length is 17 residues. The V end lost 5 bases, the J end lost 0 bases, and 14 bases lay between the germline ends. The CDR3 nucleotides are TGTGCCAGCAGTAGTGGAGGCCCTAGCTCTGGGGCCAACGTCCTGACTTTC. This encodes CASSSGGPSSGANVLTF.

V gene TRBV6-2 or TRBV6-3 combines with J gene TRBJ2-1; possibly TRBD2 for D (7 bases). This CDR3 has 16 amino acids. Trimming cost V 6 bases and J 1 base, with 16 bases left between them. Germline V gives CDR1 MNHEY, CDR2 SVGEGT. The CDR3 DNA reads as TGTGCCAGCAGCCTTGCGGCGGGGGCTTCCTACAATGAGCAGTTCTTC. As protein: CASSLAAGASYNEQFF.

The J gene is TRBJ2-3, the V gene TRBV6-6; D not resolved. Germline CDR1 and CDR2: MNHNY and SVGAGI (reference sequence). The CDR3 totals 12 residues. The germline V and J ends were trimmed by 8 bases and 0 bases, with 6 bases remaining between them. CDR3 in DNA: TGTGCCAGCGCGACTAGCACAGATACGCAGTATTTT. It encodes CASATSTDTQYF.

This clone was observed a few times. The gene calls are TRBV27 and TRBJ1-2; TRBD1 aligns across 7 bases. Germline CDR1 reads MNHEY; CDR2 reads SMNVEV (reference sequence). V lost 3 bases, J lost 4 bases, and 2 bases stayed unmatched. The CDR3 has 13 amino acids. The CDR3 loop reads CASSFDRAYGYTF. The CDR3 bases are TGTGCCAGCAGTTTCGACAGGGCCTATGGCTACACCTTC.

The chain recombines TRBV4-3 with TRBJ2-3; 8 bases are shared with TRBD2. This CDR3 is built from 16 residues. V was clipped by 0 bases and J by 1 base; unmatched bases: 3. Germline V gives CDR1 LGHNA, CDR2 YSLEER. CDR3 sequence (DNA): TGCGCCAGCAGCCAAGAACTGCGGGAGGGCACAGATACGCAGTATTTT. Its translation is CASSQELREGTDTQYF.

The V gene is TRBV19, the J gene TRBJ1-6; 7 nucleotides agree with TRBD1. V gave up 7 bases and J gave up 10 bases; unmatched junction bases: 13. CDR3 length: 15 residues. Germline V gives CDR1 LNHDA, CDR2 SQIVND (reference sequence). In nucleotides, the CDR3 is TGTGCCAGTACCCCGGCGGCAGGGGGAAACTCACCCCTCCACTTT. Its translation: CASTPAAGGNSPLHF.

The J gene is TRBJ2-3, the V gene TRBV29-1; D may be TRBD2 (5 bases). The CDR3 totals 13 residues. V was shortened by 4 bases and J by 1 base, with 9 bases between the two germline ends. Germline V gives CDR1 SQVTM, CDR2 ANQGSEA. CDR3 sequence (DNA): TGCAGCGTTGCCCTGGGAGGCACAGATACGCAGTATTTT. It is translated as CSVALGGTDTQYF.

The CDR3 protein is CASKPAEGVTGELFF. CDR3 nucleotide sequence: TGTGCCAGCAAGCCAGCTGAGGGTGTAACCGGGGAGCTGTTTTTT. The chain is built from TRBV6-9 and TRBJ2-2; TRBD2 is a possible D gene (5 bases). The ends were cut back, 7 bases at V and 5 bases at J, with 17 bases in the middle. The CDR3 sequence is 15 residues long. Germline V gene sequence: CDR1 MNHGY, CDR2 SVAAGI.

This chain joins TRBV7-9 and TRBJ2-7, with no clear D. Germline CDR1 reads SEHNR; CDR2 reads FQNEAQ (reference sequence). V dropped 2 bases and J dropped 1 base, with 9 bases sitting between them. There are 14 residues in the CDR3. Here the CDR3 DNA reads TGTGCCAGCAGCTTAACCCCGGAGTCCTACGAGCAGTACTTC. Translation gives CASSLTPESYEQYF. The full variable domain, its missing parts supplied by reference TRBV7-9 and TRBJ2-7, is DTGVSQNPRHKITKRGQNVTFRCDPISEHNRLYWYRQTLGQGPEFLTYFQNEAQLEKSRLLSDRFSAERPKGSFSTLEIQRTEQGDSAMYLCASSLTPESYEQYFGPGTRLTVT.

The genes are TRBV7-2 and TRBJ2-2; TRBD1 matches 7 bases. Germline V gene lookup returns CDR1 SGHTA and CDR2 FQGNSA. The V segment lost 5 bases and the J segment 4 bases; nucleotides outside the gene matches: 10. The length of the CDR3 is 16 residues. The CDR3 spells CASSPIQGFSTGELFF. The CDR3 bases are TGTGCCAGCAGCCCGATACAGGGGTTCTCCACCGGGGAGCTGTTTTTT.

This chain uses TRBV5-1 with TRBJ1-2; the D gene is possibly TRBD1 (5 bases). Germline CDR1 is SGHRS and CDR2 is YFSETQ. V shed 4 bases and J shed 8 bases, with 12 bases lying between them. The CDR3 is 12 amino acids. The CDR3 spells CASSASGLGYTF. The CDR3 bases are TGCGCCAGCAGCGCGTCGGGGCTCGGCTACACCTTC.

The chain employs TRBV7-2 and TRBJ1-2, with D possibly TRBD1 on 6 matching bases. Germline CDR1 and CDR2: SGHTA and FQGNSA. This CDR3 is built from 17 residues. V was trimmed by 7 bases and J by 4 bases, leaving 25 bases between them. In nucleotides, the CDR3 is TGTGCCAGCACCTCACTGGGGGGTCGGGGAGGGGGCTATGGCTACACCTTC. This encodes CASTSLGGRGGGYGYTF.

This chain links TRBV3-1 (or the pseudogene TRBV3-2) with TRBJ2-4; 8 nucleotides align to TRBD2. The CDR3 is made up of 14 amino acids. Germline V gene lookup returns CDR1 LGHDT and CDR2 YNNKEL (reference sequence). The V gene end was trimmed by 5 bases and the J gene end by 5 bases; junction bases not matched to a gene: 5. The CDR3 loop is CASSARGGQNIQYF. CDR3 coding DNA: TGTGCCAGCAGCGCCCGGGGGGGCCAAAACATTCAGTACTTC.

V gene TRBV10-3 combines with J gene TRBJ1-5, with 9 bases identical to TRBD1. Germline loops: CDR1 ENHRY, CDR2 SYGVKD. The CDR3 consists of 15 residues. Trimming at V came to 4 bases and at J to 2 bases, leaving 3 bases not matched to a gene. The CDR3 loop is CAISGRDRGNQPQHF. CDR3 in DNA: TGTGCCATCAGTGGGCGGGACAGGGGCAATCAGCCCCAGCATTTT.

This chain connects TRBV4-3 to TRBJ1-2; the D gene is possibly TRBD1 (6 bases). V dropped 0 bases and J dropped 8 bases, with 16 bases sitting between them. Per the germline V gene, CDR1 is LGHNA and CDR2 is YSLEER. This CDR3 comprises 15 residues. The CDR3 sequence: CASSQDQGKDWGYTF. CDR3 DNA: TGCGCCAGCAGCCAAGATCAGGGGAAGGACTGGGGCTACACCTTC.

This chain joins TRBV21-1 and TRBJ2-7; the listed D gene, TRBD1, was not tested against the DNA. TRBV21-1 is noted as a pseudogene. The CDR3 has 14 amino acids. The CDR3 region has the DNA TGTGCCAGCAGCAATAGGAGCAGGGCTGACGAGCAGTACTTC. It specifies CASSNRSRADEQYF.

The J gene is TRBJ2-3, the V gene TRBV6-5, with TRBD2 identical over 8 bases. Trimming cost V 5 bases and J 8 bases; bases outside gene matches: 9. Per germline, CDR1 MNHEY and CDR2 SVGAGI. The CDR3 spans 14 residues. The CDR3 here is CASSLTSEGGTQYF. In nucleotides, the CDR3 is TGTGCCAGCAGTCTGACTAGCGAGGGGGGTACGCAGTATTTT.

Here the CDR3 reads CASSPYTAGEQFF. CDR3 bases: TGTGCCAGCAGCCCCTACACCGCCGGTGAGCAGTTCTTC. This sequence joins TRBV7-9 and TRBJ2-1, with unresolved D. Per germline, CDR1 SEHNR and CDR2 FQNEAQ (reference sequence). V was cut by 5 bases and J by 9 bases, with 14 bases left in between. The CDR3 loop spans 13 amino acids. Using reference TRBV7-9 and TRBJ2-1 for the parts outside the CDR3, the full variable domain is DTGVSQNPRHKITKRGQNVTFRCDPISEHNRLYWYRQTLGQGPEFLTYFQNEAQLEKSRLLSDRFSAERPKGSFSTLEIQRTEQGDSAMYLCASSPYTAGEQFFGPGTRLTVL.

This rearrangement joins TRBV4-3 to TRBJ2-1; 8 bases line up with TRBD2. J gave up 0 bases and V 3 bases, and 10 bases lay outside the gene matches. The CDR3 is 18 residues long. Looked up from germline, CDR1 is LGHNA and CDR2 is YSLEER. The CDR3 region is CASSQQVSGGGSYNEQFF. The CDR3 DNA reads as TGCGCCAGCAGCCAGCAGGTGTCCGGGGGGGGCTCCTACAATGAGCAGTTCTTC.

The chain uses TRBV6-6 and TRBJ2-7; maybe TRBD1 (5 bases). The V and J ends lost 6 bases and 3 bases respectively, with 12 bases between them. This CDR3 contains 13 residues. Germline V gene data show CDR1 as MNHNY and CDR2 as SVGAGI (reference sequence). The CDR3 DNA follows: TGTGCCAGCAGCCGACAGTGGGGCTACGAGCAGTACTTC. As protein: CASSRQWGYEQYF.

The chain uses TRBV7-3 and TRBJ2-1, with TRBD1 as a possible D gene (7 bases). V lost 2 bases, J lost 5 bases, and 19 bases lay in between. The CDR3 sequence is 17 residues long. Germline loops: CDR1 SGHTA, CDR2 FQGTGA. The CDR3 region is CASSLFRTPRGDNEQFF. The CDR3 DNA reads as TGTGCCAGCAGCTTATTTAGGACGCCCAGGGGGGACAATGAGCAGTTCTTC.

The V and J genes are TRBV6-2 or TRBV6-3 and TRBJ2-4, with a possible D match to TRBD1 (5 bases). CDR3 length equals 15 residues. V gave up 0 bases and J gave up 9 bases, with 15 bases separating them. The germline V gene encodes CDR1 MNHEY and CDR2 SVGEGT. For the CDR3, the DNA is TGTGCCAGCAGTTACTCAGGGGTAGGGGTCGGCATTCAGTACTTC. Residues: CASSYSGVGVGIQYF.

V gene TRBV6-2 or TRBV6-3 combines with J gene TRBJ1-4, with no clear D. The germline V gene encodes CDR1 MNHEY and CDR2 SVGEGT. This CDR3 contains 14 residues. Trimming removed 6 bases from V and 4 bases from J, with 12 bases in between. CDR3 coding DNA: TGTGCCAGCAGCACCCGGGCCTATAATGAAAAACTGTTTTTT. The encoded protein is CASSTRAYNEKLFF.

This clone appeared once. The chain joins TRBV5-6 to TRBJ1-4; no clear D. The ends were cut back, 2 bases at V and 5 bases at J, with 7 bases in the middle. Germline V gene data show CDR1 as SGHDT and CDR2 as YYEEEE. The length of the CDR3 is 13 residues. DNA of the CDR3: TGTGCCAGCAGCTTCGGCCTGAATGAAAAACTGTTTTTT. It is translated as CASSFGLNEKLFF.

The chain combines TRBV27 with TRBJ1-2; D is unresolved. V was clipped by 5 bases and J by 0 bases, with 7 bases between them. CDR1 is MNHEY and CDR2 is SMNVEV in the germline V gene (reference sequence). The length of the CDR3 is 13 residues. CDR3 sequence (DNA): TGTGCCAGCAGTACTGTATCTAACTATGGCTACACCTTC. Translation gives CASSTVSNYGYTF.